Each of the 14 T cell receptor beta chains below was sequenced from the same sample in a study of glioma-infiltrating T cells. Using RNA template, CDR3s of TCR alpha and beta were amplified with iRepertoire arm-PCR. In TCRdb, the multiplex PCR reads were re-called with MiXCR into one record per CDR3 protein. Here the sample spans approximately 120,000 distinct CDR3 sequences, 20% to 25% being singletons. The sequenced sample was glioma tissue, nonneoplastic brain tissue, or PBMCs (not recorded which). The receptors originated from a human donor with low-grade glioma or glioblastoma, undergoing nonglioma brain surgery, or in good health (not recorded which).

DNA for the CDR3: TGTGCCAGTAGTAGCACAGGGGGTTACGAGCAGTACTTC. Translating it yields CASSSTGGYEQYF. The rearrangement joins TRBV19 to TRBJ2-7; 8 positions match TRBD1. With V trimmed by 4 bases and J by 4 bases, 3 bases remained unmatched. CDR3 length: 13 residues. Germline CDR1 LNHDA, CDR2 SQIVND (reference sequence).

This clonotype was recorded many times. V and J are TRBV27 and TRBJ2-7, with 8 bases lining up with TRBD1. V shed 4 bases, J shed 0 bases, and the junction held 5 bases outside the gene matches. Germline lookup yields CDR1 MNHEY and CDR2 SMNVEV (reference sequence). The CDR3 totals 15 residues. The CDR3 region has the DNA TGTGCCAGCAGTTCCCCGGGACAGGCCTCCTACGAGCAGTACTTC. Translating it yields CASSSPGQASYEQYF.

The chain uses TRBV19 and TRBJ2-1, with 7 bases matching TRBD2. Germline CDR1 reads LNHDA; CDR2 reads SQIVND (reference sequence). This CDR3 is 14 amino acids long. V shed 2 bases and J 4 bases; nucleotides not matched to a gene: 2. For the CDR3, the DNA is TGTGCCAGTAGTATATCTAGCGGTTACAATGAGCAGTTCTTC. Translation: CASSISSGYNEQFF.

Ten or more counts support this clonotype. Relative to the germline gene, one junction end is altered; a read error may explain this. The chain is built from TRBV2 and TRBJ1-1; maybe TRBD1 (6 bases). Germline-derived CDR1 and CDR2 are SNHLY and FYNNEI. The CDR3 contains 13 residues. This chain's CDR3 is CASSGTANTGAFF. As DNA, the CDR3 is TGTGCCAGCAGTGGGACAGCGAACACTGGAGCTTTCTTT.

This clonotype was detected many times. J is TRBJ1-4 and V is TRBV7-2, with D hard to call. Trimming pared 0 bases from V and 4 bases from J, leaving 6 bases between. The CDR3 length is 14 residues. Germline values: CDR1 SGHTA, CDR2 FQGNSA. CDR3 bases: TGTGCCAGCAGCTTAGCGTTCGGTAATGAAAAACTGTTTTTT. The encoded protein is CASSLAFGNEKLFF.

This clonotype occurred many times. The chain employs TRBV7-9 and TRBJ2-2; TRBD2 agrees at 11 bases. The CDR3 is made up of 16 amino acids. Germline V gene sequence: CDR1 SEHNR, CDR2 FQNEAQ (reference sequence). V was clipped by 4 bases and J by 4 bases; unmatched bases: 5. CDR3 residues: CASSSLLAGVTGELFF. The CDR3 nucleotides are TGTGCCAGCAGCTCCCTACTAGCGGGAGTCACCGGGGAGCTGTTTTTT.

This clonotype was seen at least ten times. V and J are TRBV3-1 and TRBJ2-7, with D perhaps given as TRBD1 or TRBD2 (5 bases each). Germline V gene data show CDR1 as LGHDT and CDR2 as YNNKEL (reference sequence). The CDR3 has 15 residues. Trimming removed 0 bases from V and 2 bases from J, with 11 bases in between. The CDR3 is CASSQDPGRAYEQYF. The CDR3 DNA reads as TGTGCCAGCAGCCAAGACCCGGGACGGGCCTACGAGCAGTACTTC.

This chain joins TRBV19 and TRBJ1-5, with 8 bases lining up with TRBD1. The CDR3 consists of 15 residues. Looked up from germline, CDR1 is LNHDA and CDR2 is SQIVND (reference sequence). V shed 6 bases, J shed 1 base, and the junction held 5 bases outside the gene matches. The CDR3 loop reads CASRDQGASNQPQHF. CDR3 coding DNA: TGTGCCAGTAGAGACCAGGGGGCCAGCAATCAGCCCCAGCATTTT. The variable domain in full, with the rest retrieved from reference TRBV19 and TRBJ1-5, is DGGITQSPKYLFRKEGQNVTLSCEQNLNHDAMYWYRQDPGQGLRLIYYSQIVNDFQKGDIAEGYSVSREKKESFPLTVTSAQKNPTAFYLCASRDQGASNQPQHFGDGTRLSIL.

This clonotype has at least ten counts. The V gene is TRBV7-9, the J gene TRBJ2-3; D not certain. V was shortened by 4 bases and J by 2 bases, with 1 base between the two germline ends. The CDR3 extends over 11 amino acids. CDR1 is SEHNR, CDR2 FQNEAQ, per germline (reference sequence). CDR3 protein: CASSYTDTQYF. Written as DNA, the CDR3 is TGTGCCAGCAGCTACACAGATACGCAGTATTTT. The variable domain in full, completed from reference TRBV7-9 and TRBJ2-3, reads DTGVSQNPRHKITKRGQNVTFRCDPISEHNRLYWYRQTLGQGPEFLTYFQNEAQLEKSRLLSDRFSAERPKGSFSTLEIQRTEQGDSAMYLCASSYTDTQYFGPGTRLTVL.

The chain couples TRBV5-6 to TRBJ2-1; weak D call: TRBD2 (5 bases). This CDR3 spans 15 amino acids. The ends were cut back, 4 bases at V and 2 bases at J, with 13 bases in the middle. Germline V gene sequence: CDR1 SGHDT, CDR2 YYEEEE. Here the CDR3 reads CASSPGPSPYNEQFF. The CDR3 DNA is TGTGCCAGCAGCCCCGGGCCTAGCCCCTACAATGAGCAGTTCTTC.

This clonotype showed up just a few times. The V call is TRBV30, the J call TRBJ2-7; tentative D call: TRBD1 (6 bases). The CDR3 consists of 13 residues. The germline V and J ends were trimmed by 3 bases and 6 bases, with 15 bases remaining between them. Germline V gene lookup returns CDR1 GTSNPN and CDR2 SVGIG (reference sequence). CDR3: CAWRNRAFGEQYF. As DNA, the CDR3 is TGTGCCTGGAGAAACAGGGCATTCGGCGAGCAGTACTTC.

The table lists this clonotype with a few counts. The CDR3 loop reads CASSQFQGVNTEAFF. CDR3 DNA: TGTGCCAGCAGCCAATTTCAAGGGGTAAACACTGAAGCTTTCTTT. The chain links TRBV14 to TRBJ1-1; weak D call: TRBD1 (5 bases). This CDR3 comprises 15 residues. Per germline, CDR1 SGHDN and CDR2 FVKESK. V was pared by 2 bases and J by 2 bases, with 12 bases between.

This clonotype has at least ten counts. V is TRBV2 and J is TRBJ1-2, with no clear D. Germline CDR1 reads SNHLY; CDR2 reads FYNNEI. Trimming took off 1 base at V and 8 bases at J, with 14 bases between the two ends. The CDR3 is 14 amino acids. CDR3 region: CASSEEDTGYGYTF. CDR3 coding DNA: TGTGCCAGCAGTGAAGAGGATACGGGGTACGGCTACACCTTC.

On this clonotype: The junction departs from germline at one end; a sequencing error may be responsible. This chain links TRBV27 with TRBJ1-5, with D perhaps matching TRBD1 (5 bases). The CDR3 sequence is 15 residues long. CDR1 and CDR2 from the germline V gene are MNHEY and SMNVEV (reference sequence). CDR3: CVSSFSDRIDQPQHF. Written as DNA, the CDR3 is TGCGTCAGCAGTTTTTCCGACAGAATCGATCAGCCCCAGCATTTT.